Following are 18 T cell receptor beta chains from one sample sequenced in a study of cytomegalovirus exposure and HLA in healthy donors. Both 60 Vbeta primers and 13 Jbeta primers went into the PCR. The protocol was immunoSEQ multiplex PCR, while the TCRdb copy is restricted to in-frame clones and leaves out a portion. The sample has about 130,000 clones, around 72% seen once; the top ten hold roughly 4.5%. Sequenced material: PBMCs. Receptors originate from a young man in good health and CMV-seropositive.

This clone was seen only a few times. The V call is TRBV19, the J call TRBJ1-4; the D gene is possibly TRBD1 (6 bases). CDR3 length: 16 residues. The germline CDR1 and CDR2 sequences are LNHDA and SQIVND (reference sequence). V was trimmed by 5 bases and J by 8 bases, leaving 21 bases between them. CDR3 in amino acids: CASSGTGKGEAEKLFF. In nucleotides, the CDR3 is TGTGCCAGTAGTGGCACAGGGAAGGGCGAAGCCGAAAAACTGTTTTTT.

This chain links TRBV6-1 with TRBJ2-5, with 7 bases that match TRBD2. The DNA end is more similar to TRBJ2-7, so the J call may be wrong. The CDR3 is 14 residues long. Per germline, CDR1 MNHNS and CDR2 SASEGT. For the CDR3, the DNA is TGTGCCAGCAGTGAAGCGGGAGGGCCCTACGAGCAGTACTTC. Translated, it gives CASSEAGGPYEQYF.

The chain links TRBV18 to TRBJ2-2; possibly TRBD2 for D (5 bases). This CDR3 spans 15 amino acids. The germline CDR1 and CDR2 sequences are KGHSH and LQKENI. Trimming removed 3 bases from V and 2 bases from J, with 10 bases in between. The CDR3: CASSPSGVNTGELFF. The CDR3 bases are TGTGCCAGCTCACCTTCCGGGGTTAACACCGGGGAGCTGTTTTTT. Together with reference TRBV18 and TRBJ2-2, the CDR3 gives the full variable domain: NAGVMQNPRHLVRRRGQEARLRCSPMKGHSHVYWYRQLPEEGLKFMVYLQKENIIDESGMPKERFSAEFPKEGPSILRIQQVVRGDSAAYFCASSPSGVNTGELFFGEGSRLTVL.

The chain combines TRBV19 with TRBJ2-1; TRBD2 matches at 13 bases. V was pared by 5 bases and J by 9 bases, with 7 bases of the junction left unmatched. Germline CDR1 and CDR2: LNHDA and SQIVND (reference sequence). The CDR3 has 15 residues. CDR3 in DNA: TGTGCCAGTAGTTTCCCGGGACTAGCGGGATTTGAGCAGTTCTTC. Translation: CASSFPGLAGFEQFF.

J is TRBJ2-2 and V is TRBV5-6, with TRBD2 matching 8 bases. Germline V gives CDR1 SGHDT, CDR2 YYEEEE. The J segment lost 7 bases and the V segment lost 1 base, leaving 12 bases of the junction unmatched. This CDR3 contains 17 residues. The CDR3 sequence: CASSLTAGVPFSGELFF. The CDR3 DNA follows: TGTGCCAGCAGCTTGACAGCGGGAGTTCCGTTCAGCGGGGAGCTGTTTTTT.

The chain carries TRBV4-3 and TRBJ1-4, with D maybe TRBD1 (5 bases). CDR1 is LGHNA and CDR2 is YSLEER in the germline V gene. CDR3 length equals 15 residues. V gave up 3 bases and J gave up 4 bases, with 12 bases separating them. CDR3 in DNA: TGCGCCAGCAGCCAGCTGACAGCCAGTAATGAAAAACTGTTTTTT. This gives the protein CASSQLTASNEKLFF.

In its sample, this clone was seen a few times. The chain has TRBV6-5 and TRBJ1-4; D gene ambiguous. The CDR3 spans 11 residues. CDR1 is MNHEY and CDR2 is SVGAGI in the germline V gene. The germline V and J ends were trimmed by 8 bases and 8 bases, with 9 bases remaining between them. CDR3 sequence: CASRDKEKLFF. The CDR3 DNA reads TGTGCCAGCCGTGACAAGGAAAAACTGTTTTTT.

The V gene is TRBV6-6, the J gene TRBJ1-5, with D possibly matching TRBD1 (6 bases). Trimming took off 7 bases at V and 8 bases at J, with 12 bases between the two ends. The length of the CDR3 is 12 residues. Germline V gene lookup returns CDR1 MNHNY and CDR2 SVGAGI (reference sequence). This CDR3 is CASKVQGEPQHF. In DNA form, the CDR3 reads TGTGCCAGCAAGGTACAGGGAGAGCCCCAGCATTTT.

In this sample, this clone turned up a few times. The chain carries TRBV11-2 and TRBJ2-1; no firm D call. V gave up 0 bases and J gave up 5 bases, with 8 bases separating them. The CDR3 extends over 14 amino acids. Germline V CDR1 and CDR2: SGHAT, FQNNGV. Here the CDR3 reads CASSLESLNNEQFF. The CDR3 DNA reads TGTGCCAGCAGCTTAGAGTCCCTAAACAATGAGCAGTTCTTC.

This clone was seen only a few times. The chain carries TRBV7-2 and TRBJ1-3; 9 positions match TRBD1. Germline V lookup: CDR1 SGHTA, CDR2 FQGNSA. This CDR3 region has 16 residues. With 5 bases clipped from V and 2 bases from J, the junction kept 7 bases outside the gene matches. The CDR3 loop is CASSPRTGVTGNTIYF. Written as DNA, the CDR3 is TGTGCCAGCAGCCCGAGGACAGGGGTGACTGGAAACACCATATATTTT. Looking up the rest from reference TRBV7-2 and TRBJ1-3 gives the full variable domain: GAGVSQSPSNKVTEKGKDVELRCDPISGHTALYWYRQSLGQGLEFLIYFQGNSAPDKSGLPSDRFSAERTGGSVSTLTIQRTQQEDSAVYLCASSPRTGVTGNTIYFGEGSWLTVV.

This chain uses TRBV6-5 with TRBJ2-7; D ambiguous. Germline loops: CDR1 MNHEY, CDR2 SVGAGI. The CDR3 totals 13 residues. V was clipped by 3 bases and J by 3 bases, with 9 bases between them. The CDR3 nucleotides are TGTGCCAGCAGTTATGTCGCGAGCTACGAGCAGTACTTC. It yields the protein CASSYVASYEQYF.

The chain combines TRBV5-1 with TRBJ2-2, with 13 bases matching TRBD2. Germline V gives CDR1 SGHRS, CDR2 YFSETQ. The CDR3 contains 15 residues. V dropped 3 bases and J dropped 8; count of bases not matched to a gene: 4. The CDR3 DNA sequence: TGCGCCAGCAGCTCAGGACTAGCGGGAGTAGGGGAGCTGTTTTTT. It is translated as CASSSGLAGVGELFF.

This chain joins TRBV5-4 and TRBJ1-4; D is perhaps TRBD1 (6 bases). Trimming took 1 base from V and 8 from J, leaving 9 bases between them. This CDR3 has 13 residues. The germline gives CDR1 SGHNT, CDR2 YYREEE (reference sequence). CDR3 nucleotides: TGTGCCAGCAGCTTGACAGGGTCGGAAAAACTGTTTTTT. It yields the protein CASSLTGSEKLFF.

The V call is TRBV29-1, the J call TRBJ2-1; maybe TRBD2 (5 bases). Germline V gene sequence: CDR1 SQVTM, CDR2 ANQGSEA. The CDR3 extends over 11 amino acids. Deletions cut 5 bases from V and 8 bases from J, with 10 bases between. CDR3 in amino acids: CSVTTSYEQFF. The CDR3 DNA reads TGCAGCGTTACTACTAGTTATGAGCAGTTCTTC.

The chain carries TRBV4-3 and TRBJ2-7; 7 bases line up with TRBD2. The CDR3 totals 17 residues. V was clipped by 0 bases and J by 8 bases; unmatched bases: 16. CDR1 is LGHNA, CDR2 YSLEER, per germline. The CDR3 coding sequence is TGCGCCAGCAGCCAAGAAATACTAGGCCTAGCGGTTTTGAAGCAGTACTTC. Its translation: CASSQEILGLAVLKQYF.

The CDR3 spells CASSHAEDDNYGYTF. DNA for the CDR3: TGCGCCAGCAGTCATGCGGAGGATGACAACTATGGCTACACCTTC. The gene calls are TRBV23-1 and TRBJ1-2, with D uncertain. TRBV23-1 is an ORF, and what it does is uncertain. This CDR3 comprises 15 residues. V gave up 3 bases and J gave up 2 bases, with 13 bases separating them.

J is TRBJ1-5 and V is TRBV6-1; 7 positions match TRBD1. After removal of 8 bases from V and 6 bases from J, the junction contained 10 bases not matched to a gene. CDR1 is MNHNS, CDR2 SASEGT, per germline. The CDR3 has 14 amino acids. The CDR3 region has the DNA TGTGCCAGCGGGTCTTCAGGGGGTAGTCAGCCCCAGCATTTT. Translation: CASGSSGGSQPQHF.

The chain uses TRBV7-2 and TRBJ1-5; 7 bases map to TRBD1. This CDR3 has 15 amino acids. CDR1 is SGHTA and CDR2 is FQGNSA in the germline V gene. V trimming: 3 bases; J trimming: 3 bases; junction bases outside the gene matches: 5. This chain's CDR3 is CASSFQTGNNQPQHF. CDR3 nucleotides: TGTGCCAGCAGCTTCCAGACAGGGAACAATCAGCCCCAGCATTTT.